These T cell receptor beta chains were read from a single sample in a study of regulatory T cells in long-lasting Graves disease. TCRdb itself ran the multiplex PCR reads through MiXCR, one entry per CDR3 protein. The sample has roughly 560,000 distinct CDR3 sequences, more than 10% seen once. Separately, the same data were catalogued under a study of T cells in Graves' hyperthyroidism and ophthalmopathy.

The sample consisted of peripheral blood mononuclear cells (PBMCs), taken at new diagnosis, from a patient treated with antithyroid drugs. Receptor source: a woman aged 30 to 39 with Graves disease. Both conserved end residues are part of each CDR3. D genes are given only for firm matches. A clone size is listed for some rows: how often the clone was seen (once, few, many), or a class if it is expanded.

CDR3	DNA	J	V	size	D
CASSPTRGVTDTQYF	TGTGCCAGCTCACCAACTAGAGGGGTCACAGATACGCAGTATTTT	TRBJ2-3	TRBV18	few	NA
CASSWDNEQFF	TGTGCCAGCAGCTGGGACAATGAGCAGTTCTTC	TRBJ2-1	TRBV11-2	many	NA
CASSSYRAKDEQYF	TGTGCCAGCAGCTCCTACAGGGCGAAGGACGAGCAGTACTTC	TRBJ2-7	TRBV13	many	NA
CASSSDRGGTQYF	TGTGCCAGCAGCTCAGATCGGGGCGGGACGCAGTATTTT	TRBJ2-3	TRBV6-1	few	NA
CASSLLAESSYEQYF	TGTGCCAGCTCACTGCTAGCCGAGAGCTCCTACGAGCAGTACTTC	TRBJ2-7	TRBV18	NA	NA
CASSWAGVSNQPQHF	TGTGCCAGTAGTTGGGCGGGAGTTAGCAATCAGCCCCAGCATTTT	TRBJ1-5	TRBV19	few	NA
CASSLEYPNTGELFF	TGTGCCAGCAGTTTGGAATACCCGAACACCGGGGAGCTGTTTTTT	TRBJ2-2	TRBV12-3/TRBV12-4	many	NA
CASSVDTGRRGELFF	TGTGCCAGCAGCGTAGATACGGGGCGGAGAGGGGAGCTGTTTTTT	TRBJ2-2	TRBV9	few	NA
CASSQRFKGVTNEKLFF	TGTGCCAGCAGCCAGCGATTTAAGGGAGTAACTAATGAAAAACTGTTTTTT	TRBJ1-4	TRBV5-6	NA	NA
CASSQYASHEQFF	TGTGCCAGCAGCCAATATGCGAGCCATGAGCAGTTCTTC	TRBJ2-1	TRBV4-2	NA	NA
CASRSSGSEAGELFF	TGTGCCAGCAGATCTAGCGGGAGTGAGGCCGGGGAGCTGTTTTTT	TRBJ2-2	TRBV28	many	TRBD2
CASSLRVGQFF	TGTGCCAGCAGCCTAAGAGTGGGGCAGTTCTTC	TRBJ2-1	TRBV11-2	many	NA
CASSHGTGPDTQYF	TGTGCCAGCTCTCACGGGACAGGGCCAGATACGCAGTATTTT	TRBJ2-3	TRBV18	few	TRBD1
CASNRQGARNTEAFF	TGTGCCAGCAATAGACAGGGGGCCCGGAACACTGAAGCTTTCTTT	TRBJ1-1	TRBV27	many	TRBD1
CASSLSAFEAFF	TGTGCCAGCAGCTTATCAGCTTTTGAAGCTTTCTTT	TRBJ1-1	TRBV7-9	many	NA
CASSQIGTDTQYF	TGTGCCAGCAGCCAGATCGGCACAGATACGCAGTATTTT	TRBJ2-3	TRBV3-1	many	NA
CASSFQGYNEQFF	TGTGCCAGCAGCTTTCAGGGATACAATGAGCAGTTCTTC	TRBJ2-1	TRBV7-3	many	NA
CSASTRLGGGNEKLFF	TGCAGTGCTAGCACCCGACTGGGAGGGGGTAATGAAAAACTGTTTTTT	TRBJ1-4	TRBV20-1	few	NA
CSVGRGDYGYTF	TGCAGCGTTGGAAGGGGGGACTATGGCTACACCTTC	TRBJ1-2	TRBV29-1	many	NA
CASSFPGGLYNQPQHF	TGTGCCAGTAGTTTCCCGGGCGGGCTATACAATCAGCCCCAGCATTTT	TRBJ1-5	TRBV19	few	NA
CASGSPGTGDEKLFF	TGTGCCAGCGGATCTCCAGGGACGGGAGATGAAAAACTGTTTTTT	TRBJ1-4	TRBV12-3/TRBV12-4	many	NA
CASSPYWASHSGNTIYF	TGTGCCAGCAGCCCATACTGGGCCAGCCACTCTGGAAACACCATATATTTT	TRBJ1-3	TRBV7-2	NA	NA
CAWAGQGGQPQHF	TGTGCCTGGGCGGGACAGGGGGGACAGCCCCAGCATTTT	TRBJ1-5	TRBV30	many	TRBD1
CASSPDPRTSGGGYNEQFF	TGTGCCAGCAGCCCCGACCCCCGGACTAGCGGAGGGGGGTACAATGAGCAGTTCTTC	TRBJ2-1	TRBV7-2	NA	TRBD2
CASSVHGDTQYF	TGTGCCAGCAGCGTCCATGGGGATACGCAGTATTTT	TRBJ2-3	TRBV12-3/TRBV12-4	many	NA
CSVASWDFSRLITENSAYEQYF	TGCAGCGTTGCTTCGTGGGACTTCAGCCGACTGATCACTGAAAATTCCGCCTACGAGCAGTACTTC	TRBJ2-7	TRBV29-1	many	NA
CAISDPGQGNEKLFF	TGTGCCATCAGTGACCCGGGACAGGGAAATGAAAAACTGTTTTTT	TRBJ1-4	TRBV10-3	NA	TRBD1
CASSQIREKLFF	TGTGCCAGCAGCCAAATCCGTGAAAAACTGTTTTTT	TRBJ1-4	TRBV7-9	few	NA
CASSQRAGNHNEQFF	TGTGCCAGCAGCCAAAGGGCGGGAAACCACAATGAGCAGTTCTTC	TRBJ2-1	TRBV3-1	many	NA
CASREQGLAPGELFF	TGTGCCAGCAGAGAACAGGGTTTAGCGCCCGGGGAGCTGTTTTTT	TRBJ2-2	TRBV12-3/TRBV12-4	many	NA
CATSAGEVNTEAFF	TGTGCCACCAGTGCGGGGGAGGTGAACACTGAAGCTTTCTTT	TRBJ1-1	TRBV24-1	NA	NA
CASRDRVGAVSNQPQHF	TGTGCCAGCAGAGACCGGGTAGGGGCTGTGAGCAATCAGCCCCAGCATTTT	TRBJ1-5	TRBV28	NA	NA
CSARGAGDRGEKLFF	TGCAGTGCTAGAGGGGCGGGGGACAGGGGTGAAAAACTGTTTTTT	TRBJ1-4	TRBV20-1	many	TRBD1
CASIGTSGRAPNTGELFF	TGTGCCAGCATAGGGACTAGCGGGAGGGCCCCGAACACCGGGGAGCTGTTTTTT	TRBJ2-2	TRBV6-1	NA	TRBD2
CASSFGVEETQYF	TGTGCCAGCAGCTTCGGTGTGGAAGAGACCCAGTACTTC	TRBJ2-5	TRBV7-3	few	NA